This TCR beta chain appears in the sequencing data of a study of shared clonotypes between healthy human individuals. From germline, CDR1 is MDHEN and CDR2 SYDVKM. The V end was cut by 7 bases, the J end by 2 bases, with 10 bases between. The CDR3 extends over 13 amino acids. Some clones are missing from TCRdb's copy, which holds only in-frame ones; the method was immunoSEQ multiplex PCR. Among 2 million to 2.5 million clones listed, 95% were seen once. The J gene is TRBJ2-3, the V gene TRBV28; D remains ambiguous. The source of this sequence is a man aged 18 to 29 in good health. The sequencing input was naive CD4+ T cells sorted from blood. Subset given: CD45RA+ positively selected. CDR3 protein: CASKHSSTDTQYF. The CDR3 region has the DNA TGTGCCAGCAAGCACTCGTCCACAGATACGCAGTATTTT.